This T cell receptor (beta chain) was obtained from a study of CD8 T cells in ankylosing spondylitis (dated by TCRdb to about 2017). About the study as a whole: The study set out to find disease-linked TCR variants by profiling T cell receptor beta repertoires in ankylosing spondylitis patients and healthy donors. The whole study cohort included 85 to 120 healthy donors and some 27 ankylosing spondylitis patients. Samples of peripheral blood were taken, and for ankylosing spondylitis patients, synovial fluid was collected as well. Here is what the overall study found, with its caveats: The disease-linked clones were reported to be significantly enriched in matched synovial fluid samples from ankylosing spondylitis patients. The disease-linked clones had a CD8+ phenotype and were found at relatively low frequencies in peripheral blood. Some motif variants had previously been reported in the synovial fluid and blood of reactive arthritis patients, which suggests shared mechanisms of disease initiation. Blood from ankylosing spondylitis patients appeared to be characterized by a TCR beta motif composed of eight or nine highly homologous amino acid variants.

Its CDR3 holds 13 amino acids, cysteine through phenylalanine. The sequence is cut down to CDR3 DNA, 39 bases in frame from base 1. V and J lose 6 bases and 4 bases, and a span of 12 bases separates them. A few counts support this clonotype. Its antigen specificity is not known. There are no base qualities to consult, and no much larger clone falls within one base. The data were produced on an Illumina MiSeq. Quantitative 5'-RACE with molecular barcodes was the method used to prepare the TCR beta libraries. For the original study's pipeline: Disease-linked TCR variants were identified with a new computational method built on a probabilistic model of VDJ rearrangement. The public reads were reanalyzed by TCRdb: fastp trimming at Q25, MiXCR alignment, in-frame beta chains only. Rows with a matching CDR3 protein are joined into one entry that keeps the most common DNA and genes. The V and J calls were not made by the authors but by TCRdb's processing. This sample holds approximately 35,000 distinct CDR3 sequences; 14% were observed only once. The ten largest account for less than 45% of the sample.

The source is a male donor with ankylosing spondylitis or in good health (not recorded which). This chain joins TRBV12-3 or TRBV12-4 to TRBJ1-1; a weak D assignment points to TRBD1 (6 bases agree). Sequenced material: blood. The nucleotide sequence reads as follows: TGTGCCAGCAGCCGCGACAGGAGCACTGAAGCTTTCTTT. This sequence encodes CASSRDRSTEAFF.